The 15 T cell receptor beta chains reported below all come from one sample, sequenced in a study of OX40 agonist ivuxolimab in advanced cancers. Repertoires were generated with immunoSEQ multiplex PCR, while TCRdb's copy carries only in-frame clones and drops some. The sample lists 76,000 or so clones; 85% to 90% were seen once. The sample here was CD4+ or CD8+ T cells sorted from blood, taken in a trial of the OX40 agonist ivuxolimab. The receptors were sampled from an adult with an advanced solid tumor such as melanoma, head and neck, liver or kidney cancer.

The chain has TRBV27 and TRBJ2-2, with 12 nucleotides matching TRBD2. CDR1 and CDR2 from the germline V gene are MNHEY and SMNVEV (reference sequence). The CDR3 contains 13 residues. Losses at the gene ends were 11 bases for V and 8 bases for J; bases not matched to a gene: 6. The DNA of the CDR3 is TGTGCCGGTGGACTAGCGGGATCAGGGGAGCTGTTTTTT. This gives the protein CAGGLAGSGELFF.

V gene TRBV19 combines with J gene TRBJ1-3; 7 positions match TRBD1. The germline CDR1 and CDR2 sequences are LNHDA and SQIVND (reference sequence). V gave up 9 bases and J gave up 8 bases; unmatched junction bases: 13. CDR3 size: 14 residues. DNA for the CDR3: TGTGCCAGCTACAGACAGGGCCCTTGGGACACCATATATTTT. Amino acid sequence: CASYRQGPWDTIYF.

This clone was counted only a few times. The rearrangement uses TRBV6-6 and TRBJ2-1; perhaps TRBD2 as D (6 bases). Germline CDR1 and CDR2: MNHNY and SVGAGI (reference sequence). V lost 6 bases and J 9 bases, leaving 21 bases between the germline ends. This CDR3 is built from 15 residues. The CDR3 region is CASSHATRSGGEQFF. DNA for the CDR3: TGTGCCAGCAGCCACGCGACTAGGTCCGGGGGTGAGCAGTTCTTC.

This chain joins TRBV6-1 and TRBJ2-7, with D possibly matching TRBD1 (5 bases). The CDR3 has 14 amino acids. Germline V gene data show CDR1 as MNHNS and CDR2 as SASEGT. V shed 7 bases and J shed 5 bases, with 18 bases lying between them. The CDR3 region is CASTEVGHPNEQYF. The CDR3 nucleotides read TGTGCCAGCACCGAGGTAGGACACCCTAACGAGCAGTACTTC.

The chain uses TRBV5-1 and TRBJ2-5, with 7 bases lining up with TRBD2. The CDR3 is 13 amino acids. CDR1 and CDR2 (germline): SGHRS, YFSETQ. Unmatched junction bases numbered 0, after V lost 3 bases and J lost 1 base. The CDR3 sequence: CASSWEGQETQYF. The CDR3 DNA is TGCGCCAGCAGCTGGGAGGGCCAAGAGACCCAGTACTTC.

This rearrangement joins TRBV28 to TRBJ2-5; the D gene could be TRBD1 or TRBD2 (5 bases each). The closer fit of TRBJ2-7 to the DNA end suggests the J call may be wrong. This CDR3 has 15 residues. The germline V gene has CDR1 MDHEN and CDR2 SYDVKM. CDR3 sequence: CASTTSGTYSYEQYF. DNA of the CDR3: TGTGCCAGCACCACCTCCGGGACGTACTCCTACGAGCAGTACTTC.

The CDR3 region has the DNA TGCGCCAGCAGTGAGTCCCTTAGAGTGTCCACAGATACGCAGTATTTT. This sequence encodes CASSESLRVSTDTQYF. The chain carries TRBV10-1 and TRBJ2-3, with unresolved D. Germline loops: CDR1 WNHNN, CDR2 SYGVQD (reference sequence). V was clipped by 0 bases and J by 2 bases, with 12 bases between them. There are 16 residues in the CDR3.

This clone has only one observation. This rearrangement joins TRBV9 to TRBJ2-5; possibly TRBD2 for D (5 bases). The J call could be wrong; TRBJ2-7 is a better fit for the DNA end. Germline lookup yields CDR1 SGDLS and CDR2 YYNGEE. This CDR3 region has 13 residues. The chain's CDR3 is CASSPDSLDEQYF. The CDR3 coding sequence is TGTGCCAGCAGCCCGGACTCTCTCGACGAGCAGTACTTC.

V usage is TRBV6-5 and J usage is TRBJ2-7; 9 nucleotides match TRBD1. J gave up 3 bases and V 0 bases, and 6 bases lay outside the gene matches. There are 16 residues in the CDR3. Germline CDR1 MNHEY, CDR2 SVGAGI. CDR3 in amino acids: CASSYSRDRDRYEQYF. The CDR3 bases are TGTGCCAGCAGTTACTCGCGGGACAGGGATCGCTACGAGCAGTACTTC.

V is TRBV10-3 and J is TRBJ2-2, with D tentatively TRBD1 (6 bases). This CDR3 has 14 amino acids. Trimming left V 7 bases short and J 7 bases short, with 16 bases between. From germline, CDR1 is ENHRY and CDR2 SYGVKD. CDR3 residues: CAIKVEQGGGELFF. CDR3 sequence (DNA): TGTGCCATCAAGGTGGAACAAGGGGGCGGGGAGCTGTTTTTT.

This clone was observed a few times. This chain connects TRBV6-1 to TRBJ2-7; 8 positions agree with TRBD2. Germline V gives CDR1 MNHNS, CDR2 SASEGT. V lost 8 bases and J lost 2; bases outside the gene matches: 11. The CDR3 covers 15 residues. CDR3 DNA sequence: TGTGCCAGCCGGGGGGGAGGGGCGGGCGCCTACGAGCAGTACTTC. It specifies CASRGGGAGAYEQYF.

The chain uses TRBV28 and TRBJ2-1; D tentatively reads TRBD1 or TRBD2 (5 bases each). The CDR3 is 15 residues long. V lost 8 bases and J 0 bases, leaving 14 bases between the germline ends. Germline V gives CDR1 MDHEN, CDR2 SYDVKM. CDR3 loop: CASGTLVNSYNEQFF. The CDR3 DNA is TGTGCCAGCGGGACGCTAGTTAACTCCTACAATGAGCAGTTCTTC.

The CDR3 nucleotides are TGTGCCAGCAGTTTTTTCCTAGCGGGGAATGAGCAGTTCTTC. Residues: CASSFFLAGNEQFF. This chain uses TRBV28 with TRBJ2-1, with 9 bases matching TRBD2. V shed 3 bases and J 7 bases; nucleotides not matched to a gene: 4. The germline gives CDR1 MDHEN, CDR2 SYDVKM. The CDR3 spans 14 residues. The complete variable domain, with remaining parts taken from reference TRBV28 and TRBJ2-1, reads DVKVTQSSRYLVKRTGEKVFLECVQDMDHENMFWYRQDPGLGLRLIYFSYDVKMKEKGDIPEGYSVSREKKERFSLILESASTNQTSMYLCASSFFLAGNEQFFGPGTRLTVL.

The chain is built from TRBV7-3 and TRBJ2-2; D not resolved. The CDR3 is made up of 13 amino acids. The germline V and J ends were trimmed by 3 bases and 5 bases, with 7 bases remaining between them. CDR1 and CDR2 from the germline V gene are SGHTA and FQGTGA. In DNA, the CDR3 is TGTGCCAGCAGCTTCCAGCAGACCGGGGAGCTGTTTTTT. Protein: CASSFQQTGELFF.

The gene calls are TRBV9 and TRBJ1-2; D gene uncertain. Trimming cost V 3 bases and J 8 bases, with 20 bases left between them. Germline values: CDR1 SGDLS, CDR2 YYNGEE. The length of the CDR3 is 15 residues. The chain's CDR3 is CASSDLSRRASGYTF. Here the CDR3 DNA reads TGTGCCAGCAGCGACCTTAGTCGGAGGGCAAGCGGCTACACCTTC.